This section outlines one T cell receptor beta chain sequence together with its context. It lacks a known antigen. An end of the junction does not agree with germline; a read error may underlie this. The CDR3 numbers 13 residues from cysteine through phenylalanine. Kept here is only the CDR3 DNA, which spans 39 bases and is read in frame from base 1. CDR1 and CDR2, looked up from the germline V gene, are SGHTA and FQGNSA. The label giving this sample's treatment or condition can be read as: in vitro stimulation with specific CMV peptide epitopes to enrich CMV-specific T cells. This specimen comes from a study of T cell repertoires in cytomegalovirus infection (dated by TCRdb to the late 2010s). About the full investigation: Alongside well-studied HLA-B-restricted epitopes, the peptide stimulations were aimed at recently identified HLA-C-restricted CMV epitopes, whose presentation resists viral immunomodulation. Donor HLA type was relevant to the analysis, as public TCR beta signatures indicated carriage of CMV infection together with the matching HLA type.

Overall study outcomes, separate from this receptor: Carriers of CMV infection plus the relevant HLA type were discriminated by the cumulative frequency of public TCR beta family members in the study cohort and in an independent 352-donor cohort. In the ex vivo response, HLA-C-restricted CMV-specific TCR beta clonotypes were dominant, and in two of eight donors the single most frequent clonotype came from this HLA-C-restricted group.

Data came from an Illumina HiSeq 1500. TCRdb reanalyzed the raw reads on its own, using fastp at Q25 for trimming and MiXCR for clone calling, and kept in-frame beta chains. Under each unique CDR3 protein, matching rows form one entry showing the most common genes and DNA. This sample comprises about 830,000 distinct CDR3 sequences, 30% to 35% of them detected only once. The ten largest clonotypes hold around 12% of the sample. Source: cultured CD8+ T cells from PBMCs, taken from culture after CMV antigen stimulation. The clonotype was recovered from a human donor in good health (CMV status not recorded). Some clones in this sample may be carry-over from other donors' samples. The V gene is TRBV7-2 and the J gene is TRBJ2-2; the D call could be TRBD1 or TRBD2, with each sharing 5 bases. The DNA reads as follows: TGTGCCAACAGCCCGCCCGGGGCTGGGGAGCTGTTTTTT. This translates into CANSPPGAGELFF. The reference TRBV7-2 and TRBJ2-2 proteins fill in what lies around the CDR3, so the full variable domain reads GAGVSQSPSNKVTEKGKDVELRCDPISGHTALYWYRQSLGQGLEFLIYFQGNSAPDKSGLPSDRFSAERTGGSVSTLTIQRTQQEDSAVYLCANSPPGAGELFFGEGSRLTVL.